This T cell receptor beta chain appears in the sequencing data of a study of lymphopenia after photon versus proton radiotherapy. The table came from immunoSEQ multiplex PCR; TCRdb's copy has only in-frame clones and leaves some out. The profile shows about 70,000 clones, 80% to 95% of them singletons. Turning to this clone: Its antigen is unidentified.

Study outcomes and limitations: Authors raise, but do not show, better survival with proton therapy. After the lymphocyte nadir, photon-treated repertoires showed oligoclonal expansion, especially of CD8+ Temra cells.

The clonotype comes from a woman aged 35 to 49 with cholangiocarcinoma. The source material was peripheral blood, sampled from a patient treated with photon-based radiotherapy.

The CDR3 DNA reads as TGTGCCAGCAGCTTAGGAAGTATCGGCAGTAGGGATGAGCAGTTCTTC. This translates into CASSLGSIGSRDEQFF. The rearrangement links TRBV7-6 to TRBJ2-1; D call uncertain. Trimming shortened V by 1 base and J by 8 bases, and 18 bases separated the two germline ends. The germline CDR1 and CDR2 sequences are SGHVS and FNYEAQ. This CDR3 region has 16 residues.